Following are 3 T cell receptor beta chains from one sample sequenced in a study of cytomegalovirus exposure and HLA in healthy donors. The PCR ran on 60 Vbeta and 13 Jbeta primers. The data were produced by immunoSEQ multiplex PCR, yet TCRdb's version contains in-frame clones alone and is incomplete. The sample contains about 150,000 clones, 70% to 90% of which appear only once. Sequencing input: PBMCs. These TCRs come from a girl under 18 in good health and CMV-seropositive.

A remark on this clone: One end of the junction does not line up with germline, which may come from a read error. This rearrangement joins TRBV6-6 to TRBJ2-7, with TRBD1 as a possible D gene (5 bases). CDR3 size: 12 residues. Per the germline V gene, CDR1 is MNHNY and CDR2 is SVGAGI (reference sequence). The CDR3 protein is CASSWGSNEQYF. The CDR3 coding sequence is TGTGCCAGCAGCTGGGGCTCCAACGAGCAGTACTTC.

This rearrangement joins TRBV19 to TRBJ1-2, with D perhaps TRBD1 (6 bases). The CDR3 is 15 amino acids. The V gene lost 1 base and the J gene lost 7 bases, with 16 bases spanning the gap. CDR1 is LNHDA, CDR2 SQIVND, per germline (reference sequence). In DNA form, the CDR3 reads TGTGCCAGTAGTATAGGGGGACAAGGTCCCAGTGGCTACACCTTC. This codes for CASSIGGQGPSGYTF.

This clone was seen a handful of times. J is TRBJ1-1 and V is TRBV6-5; TRBD1 matches at 8 bases. Germline assignment: CDR1 MNHEY and CDR2 SVGAGI. Trimming at V came to 0 bases and at J to 11 bases, leaving 2 bases not matched to a gene. The CDR3 has 12 amino acids. The CDR3 region is CASSYSTGVAFF. CDR3 coding DNA: TGTGCCAGCAGTTACTCGACAGGGGTTGCTTTCTTT.